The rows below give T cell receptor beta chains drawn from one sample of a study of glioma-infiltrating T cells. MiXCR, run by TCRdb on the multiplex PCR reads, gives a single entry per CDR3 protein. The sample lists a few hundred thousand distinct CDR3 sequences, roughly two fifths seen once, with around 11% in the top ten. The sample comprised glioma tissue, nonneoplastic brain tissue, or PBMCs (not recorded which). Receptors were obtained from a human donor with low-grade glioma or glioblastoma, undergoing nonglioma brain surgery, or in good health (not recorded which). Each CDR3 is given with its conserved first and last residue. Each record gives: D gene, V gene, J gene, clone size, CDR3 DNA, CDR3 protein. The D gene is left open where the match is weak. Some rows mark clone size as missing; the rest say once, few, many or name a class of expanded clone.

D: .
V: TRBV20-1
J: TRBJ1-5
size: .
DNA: TGCAGTGCTACCAGACAGCTGAGCAATCAGCCCCAGCATTTT
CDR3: CSATRQLSNQPQHF

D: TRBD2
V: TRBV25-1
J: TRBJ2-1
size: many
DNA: TGTGCCAGCAGTGAAGCGGGAGGGTCCTACAATGAGCAGTTCTTC
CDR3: CASSEAGGSYNEQFF

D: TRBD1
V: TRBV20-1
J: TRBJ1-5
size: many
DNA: TGCAGTGCTCCGACAGGGGGTAGCAATCAGCCCCAGCATTTT
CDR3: CSAPTGGSNQPQHF

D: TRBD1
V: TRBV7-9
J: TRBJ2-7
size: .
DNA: TGTGCCAGCAGCCCCCGAGGACAGGGGTTCCACGAGCAGTACTTC
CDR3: CASSPRGQGFHEQYF

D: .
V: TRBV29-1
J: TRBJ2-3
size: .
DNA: TGCAGCGTTGCAGGGAGCGAAAGCACAGATACGCAGTATTTT
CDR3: CSVAGSESTDTQYF

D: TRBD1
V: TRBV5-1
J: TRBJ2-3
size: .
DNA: TGCGCCAGCAGCACCATTGGACAGGGGGTCACAGATACGCAGTATTTT
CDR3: CASSTIGQGVTDTQYF

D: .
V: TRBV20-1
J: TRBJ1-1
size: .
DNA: TGCAGTGCTAGAGGTCTAGATTGGAGAATGAACACTGAAGCTTTCTTT
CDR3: CSARGLDWRMNTEAFF

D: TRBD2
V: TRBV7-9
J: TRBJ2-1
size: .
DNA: TGTGCCAGCAGCCCTCCGGGACTAGTCGGCAATGAGCAGTTCTTC
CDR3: CASSPPGLVGNEQFF

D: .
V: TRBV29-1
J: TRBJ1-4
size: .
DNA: TGCAGCGCCACCGGGACACGGAATGAAAAACTGTTTTTT
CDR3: CSATGTRNEKLFF

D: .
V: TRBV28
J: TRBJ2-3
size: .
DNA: TGTGCCAGCAGTTTAGTGGGGCAGGGGACAGATACGCAGTATTTT
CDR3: CASSLVGQGTDTQYF

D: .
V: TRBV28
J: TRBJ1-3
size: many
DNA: TGTGCCAGCAGTTTGTCCAGGGACGGAAACACCATATATTTT
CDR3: CASSLSRDGNTIYF

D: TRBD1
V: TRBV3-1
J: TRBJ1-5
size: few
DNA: TGTGCCAGCAGCCAGGGAAGGGGGCGAAGCAATCAGCCCCAGCATTTT
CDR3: CASSQGRGRSNQPQHF

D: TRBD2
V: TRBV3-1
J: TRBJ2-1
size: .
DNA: TGTGCCAGCAGCCAAGGACCCGCTAGCGGGTTCCCCAATGAGCAGTTCTTC
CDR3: CASSQGPASGFPNEQFF

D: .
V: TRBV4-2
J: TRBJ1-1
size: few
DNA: TGTGCCAGCAGCTTTCCGGAATCGAGAACTGAAGCTTTCTTT
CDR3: CASSFPESRTEAFF

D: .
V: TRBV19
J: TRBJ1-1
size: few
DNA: TGTGCCAGTAGTAACTCATTTCTGAGGAACACTGAAGCTTTCTTT
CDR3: CASSNSFLRNTEAFF

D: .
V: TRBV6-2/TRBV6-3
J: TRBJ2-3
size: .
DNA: TGTGCCAGCAGTTATTGGGGTGGCGCAGATACGCAGTATTTT
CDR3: CASSYWGGADTQYF

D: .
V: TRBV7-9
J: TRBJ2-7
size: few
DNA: TGTGCCAGCAGCTTAAGTAATCCCTCCTACGAGCAGTACTTC
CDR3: CASSLSNPSYEQYF

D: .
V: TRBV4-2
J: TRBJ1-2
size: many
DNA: TGTGCCAGCAGCCAAGTGTACTCCTCGTCGGGCGGCTACACCTTC
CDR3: CASSQVYSSSGGYTF

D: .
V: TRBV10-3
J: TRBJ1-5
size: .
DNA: TGTGCCATCAGTGTTGGGTCCAGTAGCAATCAGCCCCAGCATTTT
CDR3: CAISVGSSSNQPQHF

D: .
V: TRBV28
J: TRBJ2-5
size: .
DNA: TGTGCCGGGTCGACCGGGACCAGGGGGGGGACCCAGTACTTC
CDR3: CAGSTGTRGGTQYF

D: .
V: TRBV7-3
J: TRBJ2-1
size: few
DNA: TGTGCCAGCAGCTTAAGTCAGGGCGGTAATGAGCAGTTCTTC
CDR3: CASSLSQGGNEQFF

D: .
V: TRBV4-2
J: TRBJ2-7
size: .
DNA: TGTGCCAGCAGCCAACACCGGGACCCGCGATACGAGCAGTACTTC
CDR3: CASSQHRDPRYEQYF

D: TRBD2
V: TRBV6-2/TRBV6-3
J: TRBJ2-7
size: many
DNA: TGTGCCAGCAGTTACTCTCCTAGCGGGCCTGAATCCCACAAATACGAGCAGTACTTC
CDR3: CASSYSPSGPESHKYEQYF

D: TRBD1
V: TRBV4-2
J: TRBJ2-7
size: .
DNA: TGTGCCAGCAGCCAAGGGGGAGCAGGGGGCGAGCAGTACTTC
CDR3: CASSQGGAGGEQYF

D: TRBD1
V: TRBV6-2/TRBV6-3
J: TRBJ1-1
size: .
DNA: TGTGCCAGCAGTTTAATCGGGGCAGGGGGCGCTGAAGCTTTCTTT
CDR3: CASSLIGAGGAEAFF

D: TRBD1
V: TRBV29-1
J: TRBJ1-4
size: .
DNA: TGCAGCGCTGTCAGGGGGGAAAAACTGTTTTTT
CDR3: CSAVRGEKLFF

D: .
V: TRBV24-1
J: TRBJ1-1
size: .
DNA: TGTGCCACCAGTGATGGAGCCGGAAACACTGAAGCTTTCTTT
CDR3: CATSDGAGNTEAFF

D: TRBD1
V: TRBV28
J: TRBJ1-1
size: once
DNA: TGTGCCAGCAGTTTCGAACAGGGGACCGAGACTGAAGCTCTCTTT
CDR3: CASSFEQGTETEALF

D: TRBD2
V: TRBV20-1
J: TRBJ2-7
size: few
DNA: TGCAGTGTAGCGGGAACGGTCGACTACGAGCAGTACTTC
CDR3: CSVAGTVDYEQYF

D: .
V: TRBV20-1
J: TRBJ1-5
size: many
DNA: TGCAGTGCCAGGCATCGGAAACCCACCAGGGAAAGCAATCAGCCCCAGCATTTT
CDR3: CSARHRKPTRESNQPQHF

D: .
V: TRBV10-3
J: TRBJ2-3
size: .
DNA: TGTGCCATCAGTGAGGGTGGGCGACCTAGCACAGATACGCAGTATTTT
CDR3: CAISEGGRPSTDTQYF

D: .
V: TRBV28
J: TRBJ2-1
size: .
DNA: TGTGCCAGCAGTTCGGCCGGAGCGCCTTACTACAATGAGCAGTTCTTC
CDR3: CASSSAGAPYYNEQFF

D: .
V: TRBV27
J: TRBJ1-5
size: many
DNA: TGTGCCAGCAGTCCCAGAGCAGTATATAGCAATCAGCCCCAGCATTTT
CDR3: CASSPRAVYSNQPQHF

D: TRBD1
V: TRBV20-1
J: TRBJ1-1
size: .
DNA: TGCATTGCTCGACAGGGGGACACTGAAGCTTTCTTT
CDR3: CIARQGDTEAFF

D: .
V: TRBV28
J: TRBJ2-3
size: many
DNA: TGTGCCAGCAGCCCAATCAGGAGGCGGGCGCGTAGCACAGATACGCAGTATTTT
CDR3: CASSPIRRRARSTDTQYF

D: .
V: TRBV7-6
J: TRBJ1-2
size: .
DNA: TGTGCCAGCAGCTTCAGGGATACCTATGGCTACACCTTC
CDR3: CASSFRDTYGYTF

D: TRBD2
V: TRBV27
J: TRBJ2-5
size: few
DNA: TGTGCCAGCAGTTTAAGGCTAGCGGGAGGGCCCACCGTAGAGACCCAGTACTTC
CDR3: CASSLRLAGGPTVETQYF

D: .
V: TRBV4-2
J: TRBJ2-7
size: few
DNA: TGTGCCAGCAGCCAAGATAGCGGACAGAGCTCCTACGAGCAGTACTTC
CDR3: CASSQDSGQSSYEQYF